This is a list of T cell receptor beta chains from one sample in a study of graft-versus-host responses after intestinal transplantation. The table came from immunoSEQ multiplex PCR; TCRdb's copy has only in-frame clones and leaves some out. The profile shows 84,000 or so clones, roughly 90% of them singletons. These receptors' targets are unknown. Material: unstimulated CD4+ T cells sorted from spleen or lymph node cells, obtained before intestinal transplant. The receptor source for this set is a human donor who received an intestinal transplant. Both conserved end residues are part of each CDR3. A D gene is named only where the DNA matches it firmly. A row's size may be missing; if present it is once, few, many or a size class.

>.|TRBV19|.|TRBJ2-3
CASSIPGYTQYF
TGTGCCAGTAGTATTCCGGGGTATACGCAGTATTTT
>TRBD2|TRBV5-1|.|TRBJ2-1
CASSLGTSGQAYNEQFF
TGCGCCAGCAGCTTGGGAACTAGCGGGCAGGCCTACAATGAGCAGTTCTTC
>.|TRBV30|.|TRBJ1-5
CAWRFKDSNQPQHF
TGTGCCTGGAGGTTCAAAGATAGCAATCAGCCCCAGCATTTT
>.|TRBV30|.|TRBJ1-4
CAWSQGGQQKLFF
TGTGCCTGGAGTCAAGGAGGACAGCAAAAACTGTTTTTT
>.|TRBV5-4|.|TRBJ2-7
CASSLTRGEQYF
TGTGCCAGCAGCTTAACTAGGGGCGAGCAGTACTTC
>.|TRBV18|.|TRBJ1-2
CASSLDSNYGYTF
TGTGCCAGCTCCCTCGATTCTAACTATGGCTACACCTTC
>.|TRBV5-1|.|TRBJ1-1
CASSPSWGGAEAFF
TGCGCCAGCAGCCCTTCTTGGGGAGGGGCTGAAGCTTTCTTT
>.|TRBV6-5|.|TRBJ1-5
CASSRGNQPQHF
TGTGCCAGCAGTAGGGGCAATCAGCCCCAGCATTTT
>TRBD1|TRBV6-1|.|TRBJ1-2
CASSEPPDRVLRGYGYTF
TGTGCCAGCAGTGAGCCCCCGGACAGGGTCTTGAGAGGCTATGGCTACACCTTC
>.|TRBV18|.|TRBJ2-6
CASSPQGSSGANVLTF
TGTGCCAGCTCACCACAGGGTTCCTCTGGGGCCAACGTCCTGACTTTC
>.|TRBV7-8|.|TRBJ2-7
CASSPWGTALDEQYF
TGTGCCAGCAGCCCCTGGGGGACTGCTTTGGACGAGCAGTACTTC
>.|TRBV4-1|.|TRBJ2-2
CASSQEPHYTGELFF
TGCGCCAGCAGCCAAGAGCCGCACTACACCGGGGAGCTGTTTTTT
>.|TRBV19|once|TRBJ2-3
CASSMFFPRGVSSTDTQYF
TGTGCCAGTAGTATGTTTTTTCCGCGCGGGGTCTCTAGCACAGATACGCAGTATTTT
>.|TRBV5-4|.|TRBJ2-3
CASSFLGGDTGDTQYF
TGTGCCAGCAGCTTCCTAGGAGGGGACACAGGAGATACGCAGTATTTT
>TRBD2|TRBV10-2|.|TRBJ2-5
CASGGRVQETQYF
TGCGCCAGCGGGGGGAGGGTGCAAGAGACCCAGTACTTC
>.|TRBV28|.|TRBJ1-4
CASSLTPEKLFF
TGTGCCAGCAGTTTAACCCCAGAAAAACTGTTTTTT
>TRBD1|TRBV5-6|.|TRBJ1-5
CASSDRTGRFYQPQHF
TGTGCCAGCAGCGACAGGACAGGGCGGTTTTATCAGCCCCAGCATTTT
>TRBD2|TRBV19|few|TRBJ2-7
CASSSPGLAGSYEQYF
TGTGCCAGTAGTAGCCCTGGACTAGCGGGAAGCTACGAGCAGTACTTC
>.|TRBV28|.|TRBJ2-5
CASSLGRGRETQYF
TGTGCCAGCAGTTTGGGCCGCGGGCGGGAGACCCAGTACTTC
>TRBD1|TRBV25-1|.|TRBJ1-3
CANRGQVKRRNTIYF
TGTGCCAACCGAGGACAGGTCAAAAGAAGAAACACCATATATTTT
>TRBD1|TRBV18|.|TRBJ2-5
CASSPRRQGASETQYF
TGTGCCAGCTCACCTCGGCGACAGGGGGCGTCTGAGACCCAGTACTTC
>TRBD2|TRBV18|once|TRBJ2-7
CASSPPTSGTSYEQYF
TGTGCCAGCTCACCACCCACTAGCGGGACTTCCTACGAGCAGTACTTC
>.|TRBV20-1|.|TRBJ1-1
CSVARGAEAFF
TGCAGTGTAGCTAGGGGGGCTGAAGCTTTCTTT